This TCR beta chain appears in the sequencing data of a study of cytomegalovirus exposure and HLA in healthy donors. This clone was seen only once. As yet, its antigen is unknown. Generated by immunoSEQ multiplex PCR, the TCRdb table keeps only in-frame clones and is missing some. The repertoire holds approximately 260,000 clones, with around 85% as singletons. Study-wide results and limits: The study found most TCR sequences rare, yet found some public TCRs in many donors. Researchers catalogued under 200 TCR beta chains as cytomegalovirus-associated. Reported results showed that the classifier diagnosed cytomegalovirus status with high specificity and sensitivity.

Germline CDR1 reads SGHKS; CDR2 reads YYEKEE (reference sequence). Trimming cost V 4 bases and J 6 bases; bases outside gene matches: 10. This CDR3 is 16 amino acids long. Separate from the approximately 670-subject first cohort was the approximately 110-subject validation cohort, to which the donors belonged. The receptor comes from a woman in her thirties in good health and CMV-seropositive. Sample: PBMCs. The chain uses TRBV5-5 and TRBJ2-7, with 13 bases fitting TRBD2. The CDR3, as DNA: TGTGCCAGCAGCGGACGAACTAGCGGGAGGGCCGTCGAGCAGTACTTC. It specifies CASSGRTSGRAVEQYF.